The TCR beta chain described here comes from a study of blood T cell repertoires in COVID-19. Study details: The United States, Italy and Spain were the sources of the acute and convalescent COVID-19 samples. In each case, the material was cDNA or gDNA derived from T cells, B-cell-depleted T cells, or PBMCs.

As originally analysed: Reference gene primer amplification in the assay estimated nucleated cell counts. Produced via immunoSEQ multiplex PCR; TCRdb's table is partial and in-frame only. From that table come the V and J calls and clone size; the DNA was used to work out D and trimming. The table lists roughly 130,000 clones, approximately 80% of them singletons. The receptor comes from a man aged 65 to 79 with acute or convalescent COVID-19. The sequencing sample was made of peripheral blood.

The CDR3 DNA reads TGTGCCAGCAGCAACCGGGAACGTAATTCACCCCTCCACTTT. This translates into CASSNRERNSPLHF. The chain employs TRBV9 and TRBJ1-6, with D hard to call. This CDR3 has 14 residues. Germline CDR1 reads SGDLS; CDR2 reads YYNGEE. V was clipped by 4 bases and J by 6 bases, with 11 bases between them.